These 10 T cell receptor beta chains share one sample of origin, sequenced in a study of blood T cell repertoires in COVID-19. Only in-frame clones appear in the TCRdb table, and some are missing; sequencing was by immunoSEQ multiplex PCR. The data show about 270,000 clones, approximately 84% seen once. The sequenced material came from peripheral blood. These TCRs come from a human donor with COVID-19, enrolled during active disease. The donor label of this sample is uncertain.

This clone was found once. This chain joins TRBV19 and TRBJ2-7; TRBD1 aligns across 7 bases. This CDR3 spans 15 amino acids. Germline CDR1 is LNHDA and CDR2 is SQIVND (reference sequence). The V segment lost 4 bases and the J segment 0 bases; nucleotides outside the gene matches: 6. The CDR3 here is CASSKLGTASYEQYF. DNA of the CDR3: TGTGCCAGTAGTAAATTGGGGACAGCCTCCTACGAGCAGTACTTC.

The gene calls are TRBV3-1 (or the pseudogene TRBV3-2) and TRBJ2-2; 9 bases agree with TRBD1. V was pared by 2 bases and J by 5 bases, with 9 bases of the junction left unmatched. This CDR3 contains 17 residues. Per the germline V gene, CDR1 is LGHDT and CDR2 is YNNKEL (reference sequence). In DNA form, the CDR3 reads TGTGCCAGCAGCCAAAAACGGGACAGGGAACAAACCGGGGAGCTGTTTTTT. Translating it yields CASSQKRDREQTGELFF.

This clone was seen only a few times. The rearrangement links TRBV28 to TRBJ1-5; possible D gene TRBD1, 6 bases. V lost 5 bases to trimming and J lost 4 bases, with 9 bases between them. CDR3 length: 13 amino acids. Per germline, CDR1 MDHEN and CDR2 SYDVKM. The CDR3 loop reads CASSEGGNQPQHF. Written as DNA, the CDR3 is TGTGCCAGCAGTGAGGGGGGGAATCAGCCCCAGCATTTT.

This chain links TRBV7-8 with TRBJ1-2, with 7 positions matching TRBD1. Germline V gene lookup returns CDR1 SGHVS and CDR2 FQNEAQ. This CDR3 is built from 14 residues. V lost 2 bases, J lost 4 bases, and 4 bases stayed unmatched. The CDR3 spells CASSLYRDSYGYTF. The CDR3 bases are TGTGCCAGCAGCTTATATAGGGACAGCTATGGCTACACCTTC.

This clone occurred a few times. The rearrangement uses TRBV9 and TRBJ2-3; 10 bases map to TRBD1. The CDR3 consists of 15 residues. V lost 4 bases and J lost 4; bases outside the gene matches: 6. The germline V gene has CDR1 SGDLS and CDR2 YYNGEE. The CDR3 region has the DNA TGTGCCAGCAGCCCTAGACAGGGGGCAGCAGATACGCAGTATTTT. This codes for CASSPRQGAADTQYF.

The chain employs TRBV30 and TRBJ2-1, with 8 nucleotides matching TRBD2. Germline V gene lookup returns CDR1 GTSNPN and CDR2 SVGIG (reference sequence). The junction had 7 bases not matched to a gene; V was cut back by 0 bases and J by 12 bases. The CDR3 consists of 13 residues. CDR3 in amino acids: CAWSVVSRGGQFF. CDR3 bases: TGTGCCTGGAGTGTAGTAAGTCGGGGGGGGCAGTTCTTC.

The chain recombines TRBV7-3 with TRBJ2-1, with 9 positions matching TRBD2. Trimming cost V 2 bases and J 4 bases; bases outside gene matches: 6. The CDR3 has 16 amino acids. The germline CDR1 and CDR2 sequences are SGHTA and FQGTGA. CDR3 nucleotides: TGTGCCAGCAGCTTATCAGCTAGCGGGGTGTACAATGAGCAGTTCTTC. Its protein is CASSLSASGVYNEQFF.

CDR3 bases: TGTGCCAGTAGTATATCTTCTTTTGAGGACATTCAGTACTTC. It codes for CASSISSFEDIQYF. J is TRBJ2-4 and V is TRBV19; no reliable D call. Germline CDR1 LNHDA, CDR2 SQIVND (reference sequence). The CDR3 is 14 residues long. The V and J ends lost 2 bases and 8 bases respectively, with 13 bases between them.

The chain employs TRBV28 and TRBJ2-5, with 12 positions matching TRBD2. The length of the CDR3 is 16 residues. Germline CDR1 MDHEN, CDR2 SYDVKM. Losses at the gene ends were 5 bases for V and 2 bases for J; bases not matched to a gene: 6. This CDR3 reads CASSLRTSGIQETQYF. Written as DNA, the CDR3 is TGTGCCAGCAGTCTCCGGACTAGCGGGATACAAGAGACCCAGTACTTC.

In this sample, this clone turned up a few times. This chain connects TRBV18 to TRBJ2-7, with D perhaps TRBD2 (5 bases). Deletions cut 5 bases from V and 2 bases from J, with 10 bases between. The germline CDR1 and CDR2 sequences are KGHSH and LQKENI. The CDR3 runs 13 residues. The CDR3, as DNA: TGTGCCAGCTCAGGGCAGGAGGCCTACGAGCAGTACTTC. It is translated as CASSGQEAYEQYF.